A single sample is the source of the 8 T cell receptor beta chains below, sequenced in a study of cytomegalovirus exposure and HLA in healthy donors. The PCR made use of 60 Vbeta and 13 Jbeta primers. The protocol was immunoSEQ multiplex PCR, while the TCRdb copy is restricted to in-frame clones and leaves out a portion. The profile covers approximately 130,000 clones, with around 80% appearing a single time and 1.5% taken by the ten largest. Sequences were obtained from PBMCs. These receptor sequences come from a woman aged 18-29 years in good health and CMV-seronegative.

The chain has TRBV5-4 and TRBJ1-2; maybe TRBD1 (6 bases). Trimming took 0 bases from V and 6 from J, leaving 9 bases between them. In germline, CDR1 is SGHNT, CDR2 YYREEE (reference sequence). This CDR3 region has 13 residues. CDR3 DNA: TGTGCCAGCAGCTTGGCAGGGGTGAATGGCTACACCTTC. Its protein is CASSLAGVNGYTF.

The rearrangement joins TRBV7-2 to TRBJ2-7; the D gene is possibly TRBD2 (5 bases). Germline values: CDR1 SGHTA, CDR2 FQGNSA. V was clipped by 5 bases and J by 0 bases, with 14 bases between them. The CDR3 runs 15 residues. In DNA, the CDR3 is TGTGCCAGCAGCCGAGGGCGGGCCCTCTCCTACGAGCAGTACTTC. Amino acids: CASSRGRALSYEQYF.

The rearrangement joins TRBV6-6 to TRBJ1-1; tentative D call: TRBD1 (5 bases). CDR3 length: 14 residues. CDR1 MNHNY and CDR2 SVGAGI come from the germline V gene (reference sequence). Trimming cost V 6 bases and J 2 bases, with 13 bases left between them. DNA for the CDR3: TGTGCCAGCAGCCACGACAGTTTTAACACTGAAGCTTTCTTT. Its translation: CASSHDSFNTEAFF.

The V and J genes are TRBV7-9 and TRBJ2-3; 13 nucleotides align to TRBD2. The CDR3 runs 18 residues. Trimming removed 5 bases from V and 1 base from J; junction bases left unmatched: 9. CDR1 and CDR2 (germline): SEHNR, FQNEAQ (reference sequence). CDR3 sequence: CASSRGTSGAGGTDTQYF. DNA of the CDR3: TGTGCCAGCAGCCGAGGGACTAGCGGGGCCGGAGGCACAGATACGCAGTATTTT.

The rearrangement joins TRBV19 to TRBJ1-1; D is ambiguous. There are 13 residues in the CDR3. CDR1 LNHDA and CDR2 SQIVND come from the germline V gene (reference sequence). V gave up 6 bases and J gave up 1 base, with 9 bases separating them. CDR3 protein: CASRNSWNTEAFF. For the CDR3, the DNA is TGTGCCAGTAGGAACAGTTGGAACACTGAAGCTTTCTTT. Full variable domain (remainder filled in from reference TRBV19 and TRBJ1-1): DGGITQSPKYLFRKEGQNVTLSCEQNLNHDAMYWYRQDPGQGLRLIYYSQIVNDFQKGDIAEGYSVSREKKESFPLTVTSAQKNPTAFYLCASRNSWNTEAFFGQGTRLTVV.

The table lists this clone with a count of one. This rearrangement joins TRBV5-1 to TRBJ2-1; maybe TRBD2 (7 bases). CDR3 size: 16 residues. Trimming took 4 bases from V and 5 from J, leaving 19 bases between them. Germline V lookup: CDR1 SGHRS, CDR2 YFSETQ. The CDR3 nucleotides are TGCGCCAGCAGCGCCCGGGCGGGGGCCCTTAACAATGAGCAGTTCTTC. It specifies CASSARAGALNNEQFF.

The rearrangement uses TRBV6-5 and TRBJ2-1; TRBD1 might be the D (6 bases). Per the germline V gene, CDR1 is MNHEY and CDR2 is SVGAGI. The CDR3 extends over 15 amino acids. V was trimmed by 2 bases and J by 7 bases, leaving 15 bases between them. The CDR3 loop reads CASSYLGQLFNEQFF. CDR3 coding DNA: TGTGCCAGCAGTTACCTCGGACAGCTATTTAATGAGCAGTTCTTC.

The chain uses TRBV6-5 and TRBJ1-4; TRBD1 aligns across 8 bases. Germline lookup yields CDR1 MNHEY and CDR2 SVGAGI. Unmatched junction bases numbered 4, after V lost 5 bases and J lost 8 bases. The CDR3 has 13 amino acids. In nucleotides, the CDR3 is TGTGCCAGCAGTACCAGGGGGCGCGAAAAACTGTTTTTT. Its translation is CASSTRGREKLFF.